The clone carrying this TCR beta chain appeared a few times. The antigen is unknown. One entry per CDR3 protein results from TCRdb running MiXCR on the 5' RACE reads. The data hold 580,000 or so distinct CDR3 sequences, with about 18% observed a single time. The germline V gene has CDR1 SGHRS and CDR2 YFSETQ. The CDR3 loop spans 19 amino acids. J was trimmed by 1 base and V by 4 bases; bases with no gene match: 14. This sample was included in a study of T-cell memory formation after mild COVID-19. Study overall: Among the donors, TCR clusters were largely specific to each donor.

The study, taken as a whole, reports: The second-wave clones peaking on day 37 were not confirmed as SARS-CoV-2-specific.

The sequence was obtained from an adult woman who had mild COVID-19 (a few samples of this study predate the infection). Cell type and time point are not known. The V call is TRBV5-1, the J call TRBJ2-1, with 10 bases that match TRBD1. The sequenced sample consisted of PBMCs or a T cell subset sorted from them (not recorded which). Here the CDR3 reads CASSLEPGDRGFSYNEQFF. The CDR3 DNA is TGCGCCAGCAGCCTGGAACCCGGGGACAGGGGATTTTCCTACAATGAGCAGTTCTTC.